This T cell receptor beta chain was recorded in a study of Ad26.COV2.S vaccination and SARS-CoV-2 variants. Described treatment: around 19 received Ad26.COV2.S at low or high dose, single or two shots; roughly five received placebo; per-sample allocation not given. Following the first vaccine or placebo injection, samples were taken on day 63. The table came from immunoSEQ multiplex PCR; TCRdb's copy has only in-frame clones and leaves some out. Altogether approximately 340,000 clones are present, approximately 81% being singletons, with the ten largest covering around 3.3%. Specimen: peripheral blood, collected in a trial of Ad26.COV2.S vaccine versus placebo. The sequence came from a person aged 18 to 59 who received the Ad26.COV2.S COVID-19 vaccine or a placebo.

The CDR3 reads CASSSPPRGGYTF. As DNA, the CDR3 is TGTGCCAGCAGCTCGCCCCCTCGAGGGGGCTACACCTTC. This rearrangement joins TRBV11-2 to TRBJ1-2; no firm D call. Germline V CDR1 and CDR2: SGHAT, FQNNGV. V was trimmed by 4 bases and J by 8 bases, leaving 14 bases between them. The CDR3 totals 13 residues.